This T cell receptor (beta chain) was sequenced for a study of T cell responses to AZD1222 COVID-19 vaccine. Trimming stripped 2 bases from V and 8 bases from J, with 9 bases between. Germline-derived CDR1 and CDR2 are KGHSH and LQKENI. The CDR3 sequence is 13 residues long. Regarding the study as a whole: Baseline seropositives among AZD1222 recipients totaled only five to seven. The donors showed a predominance of white British ancestry and of females, with possible underestimation of clonal diversity.

Concerning this clone itself: Its target is unknown.

TCRdb's table, derived via immunoSEQ multiplex PCR, lists solely in-frame clones and lacks some. The sample includes around 160,000 clones, roughly nine tenths of them seen just once. The V call is TRBV18, the J call TRBJ2-2, with D hard to call. The source was peripheral blood, collected on day 0 of AZD1222 vaccination. The receptor was isolated from an adult in good health. The CDR3 bases are TGTGCCAGCTCACCATCGGTAGAGGGGGAGCTGTTTTTT. Protein product: CASSPSVEGELFF. The full variable domain, in which reference TRBV18 and TRBJ2-2 provide the parts outside the CDR3, is NAGVMQNPRHLVRRRGQEARLRCSPMKGHSHVYWYRQLPEEGLKFMVYLQKENIIDESGMPKERFSAEFPKEGPSILRIQQVVRGDSAAYFCASSPSVEGELFFGEGSRLTVL.